This T cell receptor beta chain originates from a study of CD4 T cells in relation to SARS-CoV-2 and coronaviruses. Study-level background: After roughly 9 days of antigen culture, PBMC TCR beta CDR3s were sequenced.

CD4+ T cells from unexposed donors were obtained before the COVID-19 pandemic (2011-2018). The cells were cultured for about ten days before CD4+ T cells were isolated. Each well had about 2.1 million PBMCs in about 5% human AB serum with IL-2. On days 3 and 7, cultures got half fresh IL-2 medium. With regard to this clone: Its specificity is not known.

The method was immunoSEQ multiplex PCR; TCRdb's version includes in-frame clones alone and lacks a portion of them. In the table there are tens of thousands of clones, roughly four fifths of which are singletons. The CDR3 extends over 14 amino acids. Trimming took 0 bases from V and 0 from J, leaving 6 bases between them. Germline-derived CDR1 and CDR2 are SGHRS and YFSETQ. Findings and caveats of the study: Each donor contributed either pre-pandemic or post-infection samples, not both.

The sequence came from a human donor in good health. The sequencing sample was made of CD4+ T cells from PBMCs, cultured in vitro. V is TRBV5-1 and J is TRBJ1-1; D is ambiguous. CDR3 nucleotide sequence: TGCGCCAGCAGCTTGGACAGTCTGAACACTGAAGCTTTCTTT. Encoded protein: CASSLDSLNTEAFF.